The clone carrying this TCR beta chain was observed many times. Its target is not known. The TCR beta CDR3 regions underwent amplification using RNA transcripts as the source. HTBI primers drove first-round RT-PCR of the TCR CDR3. TCRdb ran MiXCR on the multiplex PCR reads and lists one entry per CDR3 protein. The sample lists 370,000 or so distinct CDR3 sequences, about 15% seen once, with approximately 30% in the top ten. The source of the sample is a study of T cells in Graves' hyperthyroidism and ophthalmopathy. Overall study findings and caveats: Most clonotypes expanded in the thyroid (above 0.001) were also present in blood. Using 13 V-J features, a model discriminated ophthalmopathy from stable hyperthyroidism.

In patients aged 18 to 65, hyperthyroidism was newly diagnosed, with duration under 2 months. Those patients with uncontrolled infection, other autoimmune disease, pregnancy or lactation were excluded. The CDR3 totals 16 residues. Trimming took off 3 bases at V and 2 bases at J, with 16 bases between the two ends. CDR1 and CDR2 (germline): SEHNR, FQNEAQ (reference sequence). This sequence joins TRBV7-9 and TRBJ1-1, with D perhaps matching TRBD1 (5 bases). This TCR was sampled from a woman between 18 and 29 years old with Graves' hyperthyroidism that later progressed to Graves' ophthalmopathy. Specimen: blood. The CDR3 protein is CASSFPADSPNTEAFF. The CDR3, as DNA: TGTGCCAGCAGCTTCCCCGCCGACAGCCCCAACACTGAAGCTTTCTTT.